This T cell receptor (beta chain) was found in a study of vaccination and CD4 T cells after COVID-19. Across the whole study: No peptide, an HIV-1 Nef pool, or a CEFX pool was what each control culture received.

Losses at the gene ends were 3 bases for V and 5 bases for J; bases not matched to a gene: 3. This CDR3 is 13 amino acids long. CDR1 and CDR2 (germline): LGHNA, YNFKEQ. Treatment here: roughly ten-day PBMC culture with coronavirus spike peptide pools or control peptides (ViraFEST assay). On day 3 and again on day 7, fresh IL-2 medium was used to replace half the medium. As regards this clonotype: The antigen is undetermined.

Study-wide points: The rise in median SARS-CoV-2-reactive clonotypes, from around 19 to 38, was not significant.

The study sequenced cultured CD4+ T cell DNA using the Oncomine TCR Beta short-read assay. Using its own MiXCR run on the PCR reads, TCRdb lists one record per CDR3 protein. The table lists 15,000 to 20,000 distinct CDR3 sequences, just under 45% of them singletons, with approximately 7.2% in the top ten. This chain links TRBV4-2 with TRBJ2-7; 8 bases match TRBD2. The sequence derives from a human donor who had recovered from COVID-19. The sequenced sample was CD4+ T cells from blood, cultured in vitro, obtained after SARS-CoV-2 vaccination. The CDR3 loop is CASSQRGVNEQYF. The CDR3 DNA reads as TGTGCCAGCAGCCAGCGGGGGGTGAACGAGCAGTACTTC.